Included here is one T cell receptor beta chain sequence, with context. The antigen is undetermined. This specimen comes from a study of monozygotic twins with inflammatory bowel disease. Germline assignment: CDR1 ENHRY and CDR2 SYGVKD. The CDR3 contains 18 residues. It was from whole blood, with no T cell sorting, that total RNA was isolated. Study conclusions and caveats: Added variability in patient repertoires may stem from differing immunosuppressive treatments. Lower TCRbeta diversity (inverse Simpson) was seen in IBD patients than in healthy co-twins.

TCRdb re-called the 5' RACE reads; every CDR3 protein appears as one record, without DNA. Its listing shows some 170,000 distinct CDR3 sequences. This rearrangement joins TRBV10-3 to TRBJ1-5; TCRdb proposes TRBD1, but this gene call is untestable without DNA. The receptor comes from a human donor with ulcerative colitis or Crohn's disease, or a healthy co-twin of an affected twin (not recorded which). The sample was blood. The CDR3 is CAITVTRTGMASNQPQHF.